A selection of T cell receptor beta chains follows, all from one sample in a study of T cells in localized non-small cell lung cancer. Measured with immunoSEQ multiplex PCR; TCRdb has only the in-frame clones, and not every one. This table has about 6,800 clones, around half appearing once. Sequenced here: lymph node tissue, sampled before any cancer treatment. The receptors originated from a man aged 40-75 years with stage I lung adenocarcinoma. CDR3s include the opening cysteine and the closing phenylalanine or tryptophan. Each record gives: clone size, V gene, J gene, D gene, CDR3 DNA, CDR3 protein. D genes are given only for firm matches. Clone size is given for some rows only: seen once, a few or many times, or a class if the clone is expanded.

few	TRBV10-2	TRBJ2-5	NA	TGCGCCAGCAAACAGGGTGTAGAGACCCAGTACTTC	CASKQGVETQYF
NA	TRBV19	TRBJ2-3	NA	TGTGCCAGTAGTTTGGGCCAGGGGAAGGGCACAGATACGCAGTATTTT	CASSLGQGKGTDTQYF
NA	TRBV30	TRBJ1-2	NA	TGTGCCTGGAGTGGCGGGGATAACTATGGCTACACCTTC	CAWSGGDNYGYTF
NA	TRBV6-8	TRBJ2-3	TRBD1	TGTGCCAGCGGACTTTCCAAGGGGGCGCAGAGGATAACAGATACGCAGTATTTT	CASGLSKGAQRITDTQYF
few	TRBV10-3	TRBJ2-7	NA	TGTGCCAGCCTCGAGGACAGCTCCTACGAGCAGTACTTC	CASLEDSSYEQYF
NA	TRBV28	TRBJ2-5	TRBD1	TGTGCCAGCAGTTGGGACAGGGGATTCCAAGAGACCCAGTACTTC	CASSWDRGFQETQYF
few	TRBV6-8	TRBJ1-4	NA	TGTGCCAGCAAAGAGGGTTCAGCTAATGAAAAACTGTTTTTT	CASKEGSANEKLFF
few	TRBV28	TRBJ1-2	NA	TGTGCCAGCAGTTTACCTTTTCAAGGCTACACCTTC	CASSLPFQGYTF
NA	TRBV11-3	TRBJ2-1	NA	TGTGCCAGCAGCCCCCCCCGACTAGGTGGTGGCAATGAGCAGTTCTTC	CASSPPRLGGGNEQFF
NA	TRBV14	TRBJ1-2	NA	TGTGCCAGCAGCCAAGATCCATCGACAGACCCCAACTATGGCTACACCTTC	CASSQDPSTDPNYGYTF
once	TRBV12-5	TRBJ2-7	NA	TGTGCTAGTGGTGTGTCTTCCGGGTCACGTCTGCTTGGGGGGCAGTACTTC	CASGVSSGSRLLGGQYF
few	TRBV6-8	TRBJ2-3	TRBD1	TGTGCCAGCAGTCGAGGACAGGGTAGGACAGATACGCAGTATTTT	CASSRGQGRTDTQYF
NA	TRBV6-8	TRBJ1-1	NA	TGTGCCAGCAGTGAGGACCCGAACACTGAAGCTTTCTTT	CASSEDPNTEAFF
NA	TRBV15	TRBJ2-5	NA	TGTGCCACCAGCCTCGTTCAGGCCCAAGAGACCCAGTACTTC	CATSLVQAQETQYF
few	TRBV11-3	TRBJ2-7	TRBD2	TGTGCCAGCAGCTTAGGTGATAGCGGGTCCCCCTACGAGCAGTACTTC	CASSLGDSGSPYEQYF
NA	TRBV6-8	TRBJ1-4	TRBD1	TGTGCCAGCAGTCCTGGGACAGGGGTTGCAACTAATGAAAAACTGTTTTTT	CASSPGTGVATNEKLFF
NA	TRBV28	TRBJ1-2	NA	TGTGCCAGCAGTTTAGACAGGATTGCTAACTATGGCTACACCTTC	CASSLDRIANYGYTF
few	TRBV6-8	TRBJ1-2	TRBD1	TGTGCCAGCAGTTCTCTACAGGGGGCGAACTATGGCTACACCTTC	CASSSLQGANYGYTF
NA	TRBV18	TRBJ2-6	NA	TGTGCCAGCTCCCAACAGGGAACTGGGGCCAACGTCCTGACTTTC	CASSQQGTGANVLTF
NA	TRBV30	TRBJ1-1	NA	TGTGCCTGGAGTGTTAGAGGGAACACTGAAGCTTTCTTT	CAWSVRGNTEAFF
NA	TRBV12-2	TRBJ1-3	NA	TGTGCCAGTACTGCTGAGGGCCCGACCTCTGGAAACACCATATATTTT	CASTAEGPTSGNTIYF
once	TRBV16	TRBJ1-1	NA	TGTGCCAGCAGCCAATCGGATACGCCAGGGCCCACTGAAGCTTTCTTT	CASSQSDTPGPTEAFF
few	TRBV9	TRBJ2-2	NA	TGTGCCAGCAGCGTAACCCCAGGGGATATCAACACCGGGGAGCTGTTTTTT	CASSVTPGDINTGELFF
medium-sized	TRBV11-3	TRBJ1-1	NA	TGTGCCAGCAGCTTGGCGGGCCGACTGAACACTGAAGCTTTCTTT	CASSLAGRLNTEAFF
NA	TRBV28	TRBJ1-1	NA	TGTGCCAGCCACCCGCTCGGACAGTTTATGAACACTGAAGCTTTCTTT	CASHPLGQFMNTEAFF
NA	TRBV11-3	TRBJ2-2	NA	TGTGCCAGCAGCCAACGGGCGGCGAACACCGGGGAGCTGTTTTTT	CASSQRAANTGELFF
NA	TRBV10-3	TRBJ1-2	NA	TGTGCCATCAGTGGCGACCCGATTATGAACTATGGCTACACCTTC	CAISGDPIMNYGYTF
NA	TRBV23-1	TRBJ2-5	NA	TGCGCCAGCAGCCCCCGGGCCAGGCGGAGGGAGACCCAGTACTTC	CASSPRARRRETQYF
few	TRBV10-2	TRBJ1-2	NA	TGCGCCAGCAAAAGGGGATCGGGAGATGGCTACACCTTC	CASKRGSGDGYTF
NA	TRBV5-1	TRBJ2-2	NA	TGCGCCAGCAGCTTGGGCAGGGGAGACACCGGGGAGCTGTTTTTT	CASSLGRGDTGELFF
NA	TRBV29-1	TRBJ2-1	TRBD2	TGCAGCGTGGGGGCGGCGGGAGGGTTCAATGAGCAGTTCTTC	CSVGAAGGFNEQFF
NA	TRBV19	TRBJ1-6	TRBD1	TGTGCCAGTAGTAATGGGCTCGGACAGGGGTACTCACCCCTCCACTTT	CASSNGLGQGYSPLHF
few	TRBV10-3	TRBJ1-1	NA	TGTGCCAGCTCCACATTGAACACTGAAGCTTTCTTT	CASSTLNTEAFF
NA	TRBV19	TRBJ2-1	NA	TGTGCCAGTAGTCGAGGGACTTCCAATGAGCAGTTCTTC	CASSRGTSNEQFF
NA	TRBV10-1	TRBJ1-1	TRBD1	TGCGCCAGCAGCCCCGGGACAGGGGGTAGAACTGAAGCTTTCTTT	CASSPGTGGRTEAFF
NA	TRBV29-1	TRBJ2-7	TRBD1	TGCAGCGTTATTACGGACAGGGCTCGCGAGCAGTACTTC	CSVITDRAREQYF
once	TRBV29-1	TRBJ2-3	NA	TGCAGCGTTGAATCAAGTACCACAGATACGCAGTATTTT	CSVESSTTDTQYF
NA	TRBV28	TRBJ1-2	NA	TGTGCCAGCACCCCAGGTGGGGGGGCAAACTATGGCTACACCTTC	CASTPGGGANYGYTF
few	TRBV9	TRBJ2-2	NA	TGTGCCAGCAGCTCTTTGACCGGGGAGCTGTTTTTT	CASSSLTGELFF
few	TRBV6-8	TRBJ2-7	NA	TGTGCCAGCAGTTCCCCCTCCAGCAGGGACGAGCAGTACTTC	CASSSPSSRDEQYF
NA	TRBV6-8	TRBJ2-5	NA	TGTGCCAGCAGAAAGGGGGGGAAGGGAGAGACCCAGTACTTC	CASRKGGKGETQYF
NA	TRBV28	TRBJ1-4	TRBD1	TGTGCCAGCAGTTTATCCGGGACAGGGGGCTGGCGGGAAAAACTGTTTTTT	CASSLSGTGGWREKLFF
NA	TRBV28	TRBJ2-5	TRBD1	TGTGCCAGCAGTTTAGGTGGACAGGGGGGAGAGACCCAGTACTTC	CASSLGGQGGETQYF
NA	TRBV6-8	TRBJ2-5	TRBD2	TGTGCCAGCAGTTACTCTCTAGCGGGAGGGGGCAAAAGGGAGATCCAGTACTTC	CASSYSLAGGGKREIQYF
NA	TRBV19	TRBJ1-1	NA	TGTGCCAGTAGTAAGCAGGCCTCGGGAACTGAAGCTTTCTTT	CASSKQASGTEAFF
NA	TRBV30	TRBJ1-5	NA	TGTGCCTGGAGTGTACTCGGGGATCAGCCCCAGCATTTT	CAWSVLGDQPQHF
NA	TRBV14	TRBJ2-2	NA	TGTGCCAGCAGCCAAGAGCGGGGCGCGAACACCGGGGAGCTGTTTTTT	CASSQERGANTGELFF
NA	TRBV9	TRBJ1-1	NA	TGTGCCAGCAGCGTAGGGGGCGCAGGGAGGAACACTGAAGCTTTCTTT	CASSVGGAGRNTEAFF
NA	TRBV6-7	TRBJ2-7	TRBD2	TGTGCCAGCAGGAGACTAGCGAAATCCTACGAGCAGTACTTC	CASRRLAKSYEQYF
once	TRBV28	TRBJ1-2	NA	TGTGCCAGCAGTTCCTTAGGGCCGACAATCTATGGCTACACCTTC	CASSSLGPTIYGYTF
NA	TRBV28	TRBJ2-7	NA	TGTGCCAGCAGTAGGGTCGGGACCTACGAGCAGTACTTC	CASSRVGTYEQYF
NA	TRBV6-7	TRBJ1-1	NA	TGTGCCGCCCTGCCGGGACAGAACACTGAAGCTTTCTTT	CAALPGQNTEAFF
NA	TRBV28	TRBJ1-5	NA	TGTGTCAGCAGCAGGGATTGGGATCAGCCCCAGCATTTT	CVSSRDWDQPQHF
NA	TRBV6-8	TRBJ2-7	TRBD2	TGTGCCATCCGGGACTACTCCTACGAGCAGTACTTC	CAIRDYSYEQYF